The sequence of this T cell receptor (beta chain) was determined in a study of early stage breast cancer tumors. Overall study: Of roughly 17 invasive breast tumors, about a dozen were hormone receptor-positive, HER2-negative. Average read coverage per sample was 9.5 to 10-fold. Study results and caveats: Unsorted bulk genomic DNA sequencing lacked pairing and functional marker data. Tumor and normal breast were distinguished via blood comparison in about 90% of the 16 patients.

Measured with immunoSEQ multiplex PCR; TCRdb has only the in-frame clones, and not every one. The profile shows under 20,000 clones, about 83% of them singletons. In regard to this clone: The antigen is not known.

This receptor was taken from a person aged 70 to 80 with breast cancer. Sample: blood.

In nucleotides, the CDR3 is TGCGCCAGCAGCTTGGAACCGTCGGGAATGCCTGACACAGATACGCAGTATTTT. Protein sequence: CASSLEPSGMPDTDTQYF. This chain joins TRBV5-1 and TRBJ2-3, with a tentative D call TRBD2 (5 bases). In germline, CDR1 is SGHRS, CDR2 YFSETQ. V shed 0 bases and J shed 2 bases, with 19 bases lying between them. The CDR3 is made up of 18 amino acids.